Given below is one T cell receptor beta chain in context. This record comes from a study of blood T cell repertoires in COVID-19. Background on the study: Whether acute or convalescent, the COVID-19 samples came from the United States, Italy and Spain. In each case, the material was cDNA or gDNA derived from T cells, B-cell-depleted T cells, or PBMCs.

Authors' methods: Quantification of nucleated cells was approximated via reference gene primer amplification. This table comes from immunoSEQ multiplex PCR, and its TCRdb copy is limited to in-frame clones, with some not included. For V, J and clone size, that table is used; D and trimming come from the DNA. The data hold 150,000 to 200,000 clones, with roughly 82% observed a single time. Sequenced: peripheral blood. The receptor comes from a woman aged 25 to 39 with acute or convalescent COVID-19.

This CDR3 is CASSLEVSGVNNEQFF. CDR3 DNA: TGTGCCAGCAGCTTAGAGGTTAGCGGGGTAAACAATGAGCAGTTCTTC. The gene calls are TRBV13 and TRBJ2-1, with 8 bases that match TRBD2. The trim removed 1 base at V and 5 bases at J, leaving 7 bases unmatched. Germline loops: CDR1 PRHDT, CDR2 FYEKMQ (reference sequence). This CDR3 has 16 residues.